This T cell receptor beta chain came from a study of blood T cell repertoires in COVID-19. Whole-study context: Nucleic acid was either cDNA or gDNA, and it came from T cells, B-cell-depleted T cells, or PBMCs.

Assay: immunoSEQ multiplex PCR; the TCRdb copy retains only in-frame clones and omits some. The data show over 100,000 clones, about 79% seen once. Germline CDR1 and CDR2: LGHDT and YNNKEL (reference sequence). Trimming pared 6 bases from V and 1 base from J, leaving 9 bases between. The CDR3 totals 13 residues. The clonotype comes from a woman aged 80 or over with active or convalescent COVID-19. The chain carries TRBV3-1 (or the pseudogene TRBV3-2) and TRBJ1-1, with a tentative D call TRBD1 (5 bases). The source material was peripheral blood. CDR3 nucleotides: TGTGCCAGCAGGGAAACAGGGAACACTGAAGCTTTCTTT. Translated: CASRETGNTEAFF.